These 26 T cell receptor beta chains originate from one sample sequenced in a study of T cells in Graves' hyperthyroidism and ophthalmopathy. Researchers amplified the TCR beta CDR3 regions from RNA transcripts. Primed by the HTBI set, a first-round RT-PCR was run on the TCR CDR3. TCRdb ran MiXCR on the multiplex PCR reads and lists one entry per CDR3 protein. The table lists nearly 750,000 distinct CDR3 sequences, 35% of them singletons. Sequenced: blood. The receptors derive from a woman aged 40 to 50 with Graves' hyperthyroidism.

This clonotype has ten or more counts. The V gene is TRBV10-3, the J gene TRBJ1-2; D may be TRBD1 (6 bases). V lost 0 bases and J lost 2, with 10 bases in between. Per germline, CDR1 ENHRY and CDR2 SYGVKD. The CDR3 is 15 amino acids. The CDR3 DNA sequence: TGTGCCATCAGTGAGTCTCCAGGGGCCAACTATGGCTACACCTTC. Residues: CAISESPGANYGYTF.

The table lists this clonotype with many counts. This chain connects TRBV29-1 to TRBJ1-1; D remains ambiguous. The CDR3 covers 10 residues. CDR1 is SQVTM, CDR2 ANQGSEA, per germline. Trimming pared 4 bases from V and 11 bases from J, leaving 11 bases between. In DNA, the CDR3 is TGCAGCGTTGCCCGGTCTGTTGCTTTCTTT. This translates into CSVARSVAFF.

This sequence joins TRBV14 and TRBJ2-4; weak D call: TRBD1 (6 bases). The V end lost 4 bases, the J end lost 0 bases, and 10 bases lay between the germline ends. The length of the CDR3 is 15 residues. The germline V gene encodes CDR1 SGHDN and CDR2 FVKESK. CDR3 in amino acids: CASSLLTGAKNIQYF. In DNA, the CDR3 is TGTGCCAGCAGCCTTCTGACAGGAGCCAAAAACATTCAGTACTTC.

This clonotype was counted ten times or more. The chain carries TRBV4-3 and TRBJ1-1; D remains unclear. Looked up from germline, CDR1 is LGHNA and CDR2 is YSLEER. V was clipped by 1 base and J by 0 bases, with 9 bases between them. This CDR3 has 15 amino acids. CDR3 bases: TGCGCCAGCAGCCAAGGGACGGTCATGAACACTGAAGCTTTCTTT. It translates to CASSQGTVMNTEAFF.

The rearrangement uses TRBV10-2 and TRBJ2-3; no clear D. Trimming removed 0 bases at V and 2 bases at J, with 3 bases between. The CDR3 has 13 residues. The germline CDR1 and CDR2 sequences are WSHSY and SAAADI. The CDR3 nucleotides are TGCGCCAGCAGTGAGTCGACCACAGATACGCAGTATTTT. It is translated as CASSESTTDTQYF.

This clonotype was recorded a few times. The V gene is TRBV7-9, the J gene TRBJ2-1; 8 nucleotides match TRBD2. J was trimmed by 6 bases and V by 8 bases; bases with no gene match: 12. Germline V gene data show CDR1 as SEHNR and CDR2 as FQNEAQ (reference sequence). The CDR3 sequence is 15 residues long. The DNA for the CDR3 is TGTGCCAGCGGGCTCACTAGCGGCTTCACCAATGAGCAGTTCTTC. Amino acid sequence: CASGLTSGFTNEQFF.

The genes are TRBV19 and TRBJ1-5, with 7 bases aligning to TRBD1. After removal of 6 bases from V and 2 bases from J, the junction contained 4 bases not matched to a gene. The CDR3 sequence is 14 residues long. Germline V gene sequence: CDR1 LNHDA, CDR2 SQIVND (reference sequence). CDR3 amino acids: CASRKGAGNQPQHF. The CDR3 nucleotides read TGTGCCAGTAGAAAGGGGGCTGGCAATCAGCCCCAGCATTTT. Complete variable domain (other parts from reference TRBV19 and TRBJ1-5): DGGITQSPKYLFRKEGQNVTLSCEQNLNHDAMYWYRQDPGQGLRLIYYSQIVNDFQKGDIAEGYSVSREKKESFPLTVTSAQKNPTAFYLCASRKGAGNQPQHFGDGTRLSIL.

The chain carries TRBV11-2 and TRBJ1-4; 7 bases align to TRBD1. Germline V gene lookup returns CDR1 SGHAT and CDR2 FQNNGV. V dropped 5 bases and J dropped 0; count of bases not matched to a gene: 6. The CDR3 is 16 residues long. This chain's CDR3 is CASSPYGTATNEKLFF. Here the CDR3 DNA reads TGTGCCAGCAGCCCTTACGGGACAGCAACTAATGAAAAACTGTTTTTT.

Here the CDR3 DNA reads TGTGCCAGCAGGACTAGCATCTTCGGAGAGACCCAGTACTTC. Translating it yields CASRTSIFGETQYF. V gene TRBV7-8 combines with J gene TRBJ2-5; 7 nucleotides align to TRBD2. The germline CDR1 and CDR2 sequences are SGHVS and FQNEAQ. This CDR3 is built from 14 residues. V shed 6 bases and J 4 bases; nucleotides not matched to a gene: 8.

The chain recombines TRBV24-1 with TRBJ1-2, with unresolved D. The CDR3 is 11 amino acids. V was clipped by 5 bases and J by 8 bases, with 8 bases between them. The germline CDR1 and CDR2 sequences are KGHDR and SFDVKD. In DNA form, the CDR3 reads TGTGCCACCAGTGTGGGTCGAGGCTACACCTTC. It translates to CATSVGRGYTF.

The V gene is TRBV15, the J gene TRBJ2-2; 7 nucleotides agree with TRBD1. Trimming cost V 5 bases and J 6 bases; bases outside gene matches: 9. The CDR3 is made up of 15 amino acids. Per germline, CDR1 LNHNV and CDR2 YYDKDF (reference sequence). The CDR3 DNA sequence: TGTGCCACCAGCGATCGAGGGGGCCTCGCCGGGGAGCTGTTTTTT. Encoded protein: CATSDRGGLAGELFF.

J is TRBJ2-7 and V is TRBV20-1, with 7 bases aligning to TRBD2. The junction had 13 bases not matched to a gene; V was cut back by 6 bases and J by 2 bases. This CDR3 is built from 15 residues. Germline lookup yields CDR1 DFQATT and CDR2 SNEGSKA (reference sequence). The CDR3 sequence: CSALPPEGGAYEQYF. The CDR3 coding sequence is TGCAGTGCCCTACCCCCCGAGGGAGGGGCCTACGAGCAGTACTTC.

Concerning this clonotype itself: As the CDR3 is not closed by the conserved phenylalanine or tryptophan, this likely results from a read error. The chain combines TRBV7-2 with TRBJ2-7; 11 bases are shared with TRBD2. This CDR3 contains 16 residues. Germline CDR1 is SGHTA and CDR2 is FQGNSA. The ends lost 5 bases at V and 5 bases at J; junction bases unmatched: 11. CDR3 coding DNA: TGTGCCAGCAGCCGTAGCGGGAGGGCCTCCATCGACGAGCAGTACCTC. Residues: CASSRSGRASIDEQYL.

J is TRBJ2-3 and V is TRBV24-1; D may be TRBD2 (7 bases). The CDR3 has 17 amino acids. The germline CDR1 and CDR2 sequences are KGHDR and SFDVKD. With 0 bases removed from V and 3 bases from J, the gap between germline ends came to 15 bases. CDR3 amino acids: CATSDLGGGRRTDTQYF. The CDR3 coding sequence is TGTGCCACCAGTGATTTGGGGGGCGGGAGAAGAACAGATACGCAGTATTTT.

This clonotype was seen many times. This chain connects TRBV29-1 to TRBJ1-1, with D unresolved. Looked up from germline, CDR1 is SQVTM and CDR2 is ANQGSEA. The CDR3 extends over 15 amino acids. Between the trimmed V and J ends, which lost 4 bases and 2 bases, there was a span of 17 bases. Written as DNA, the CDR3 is TGCAGCGTTGGGAGGGTGTGGGGAGGAAACACTGAAGCTTTCTTT. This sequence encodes CSVGRVWGGNTEAFF.

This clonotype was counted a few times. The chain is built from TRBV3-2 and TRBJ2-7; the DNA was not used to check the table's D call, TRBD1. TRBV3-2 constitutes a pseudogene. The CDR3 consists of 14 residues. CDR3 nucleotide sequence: TGTGCCAGCAGCCAAGACCAGGGCGGGTACGAGCAGTACTTC. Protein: CASSQDQGGYEQYF.

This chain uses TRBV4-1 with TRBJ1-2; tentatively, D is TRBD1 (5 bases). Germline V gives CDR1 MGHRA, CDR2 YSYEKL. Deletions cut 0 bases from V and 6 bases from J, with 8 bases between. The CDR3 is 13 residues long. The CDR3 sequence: CASSQETAHGYTF. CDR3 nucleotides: TGCGCCAGCAGCCAAGAGACAGCACATGGCTACACCTTC.

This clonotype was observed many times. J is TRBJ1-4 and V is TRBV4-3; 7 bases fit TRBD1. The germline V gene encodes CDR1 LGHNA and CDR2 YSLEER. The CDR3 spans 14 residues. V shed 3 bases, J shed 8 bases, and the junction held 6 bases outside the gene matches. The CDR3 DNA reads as TGCGCCAGCAGCCAGACAGGGATAGGGGAAAAACTGTTTTTT. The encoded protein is CASSQTGIGEKLFF.

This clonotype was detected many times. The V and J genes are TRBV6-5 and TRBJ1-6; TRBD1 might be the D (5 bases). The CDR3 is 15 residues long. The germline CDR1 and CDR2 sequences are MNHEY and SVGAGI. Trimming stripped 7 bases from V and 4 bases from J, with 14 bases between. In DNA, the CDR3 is TGTGCCAGCAACTCTCGACAGTTATATAATTCACCCCTCCACTTT. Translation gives CASNSRQLYNSPLHF.

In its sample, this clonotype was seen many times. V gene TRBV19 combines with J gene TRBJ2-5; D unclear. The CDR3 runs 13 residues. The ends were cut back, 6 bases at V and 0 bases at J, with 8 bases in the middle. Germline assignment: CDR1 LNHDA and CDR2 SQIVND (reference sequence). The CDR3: CASRRANQETQYF. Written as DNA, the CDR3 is TGTGCCAGTAGAAGGGCAAACCAAGAGACCCAGTACTTC.

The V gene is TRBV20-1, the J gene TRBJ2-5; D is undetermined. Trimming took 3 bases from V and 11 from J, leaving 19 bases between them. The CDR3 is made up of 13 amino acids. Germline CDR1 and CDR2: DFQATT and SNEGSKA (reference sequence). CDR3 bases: TGCAGTGCTAGTAGGGCTACCTGGGATACGCAGTACTTC. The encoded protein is CSASRATWDTQYF.

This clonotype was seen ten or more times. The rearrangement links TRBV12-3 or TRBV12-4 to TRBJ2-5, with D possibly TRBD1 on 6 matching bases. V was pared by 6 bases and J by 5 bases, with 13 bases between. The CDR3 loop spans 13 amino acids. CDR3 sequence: CASSSDRTETQYF. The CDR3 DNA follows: TGTGCCAGCAGCTCCGACAGGACGGAGACCCAGTACTTC.

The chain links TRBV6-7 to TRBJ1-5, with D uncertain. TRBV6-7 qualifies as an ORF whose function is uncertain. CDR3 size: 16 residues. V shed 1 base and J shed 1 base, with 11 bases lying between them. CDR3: CASSYLRKASNQPQHF. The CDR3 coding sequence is TGTGCCAGCAGTTACTTACGAAAGGCGAGCAATCAGCCCCAGCATTTT.

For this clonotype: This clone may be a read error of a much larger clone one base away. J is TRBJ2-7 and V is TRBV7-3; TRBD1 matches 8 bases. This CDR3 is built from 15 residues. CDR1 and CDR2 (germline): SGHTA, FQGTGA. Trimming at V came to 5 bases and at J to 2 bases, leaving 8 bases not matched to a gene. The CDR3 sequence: CASSPHGQGPYEQYF. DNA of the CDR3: TGTGCCAGCAGCCCTCACGGACAGGGACCCTACGAGCAGTACTTC.

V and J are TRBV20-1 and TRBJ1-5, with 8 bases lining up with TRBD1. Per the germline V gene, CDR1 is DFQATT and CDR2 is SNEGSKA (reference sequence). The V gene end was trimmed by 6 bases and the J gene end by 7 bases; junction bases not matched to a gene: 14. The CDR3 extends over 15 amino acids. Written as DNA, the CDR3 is TGCAGTGCCGCCGAAGGCAGGGGGCAGTGGCAGCCCCAGCATTTT. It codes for CSAAEGRGQWQPQHF.

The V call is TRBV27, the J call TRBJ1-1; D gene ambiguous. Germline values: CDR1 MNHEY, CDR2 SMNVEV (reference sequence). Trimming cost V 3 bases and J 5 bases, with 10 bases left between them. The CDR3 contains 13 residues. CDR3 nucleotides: TGTGCCAGCAGTTTGCGGGAAAGAACTGAAGCTTTCTTT. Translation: CASSLRERTEAFF.